This T cell receptor beta chain derives from a study of T cells in Graves' hyperthyroidism and ophthalmopathy. V was trimmed by 11 bases and J by 3 bases, leaving 15 bases between them. The CDR3 runs 13 residues. The germline CDR1 and CDR2 sequences are LNHDA and SQIVND (reference sequence). TCR beta CDR3 sequences were amplified from RNA transcripts. TCR CDR3 regions were first amplified by RT-PCR with HTBI primers. TCRdb re-called the multiplex PCR reads with MiXCR, one entry per CDR3 protein. The profile shows 150,000 to 200,000 distinct CDR3 sequences, about 17% of them singletons. The receptor was isolated from a woman aged 45 to 65 with Graves' hyperthyroidism. The chain is built from TRBV19 and TRBJ2-3; D assignment may be TRBD1 or TRBD2 (5 bases each). The sample consisted of blood. CDR3 DNA: TGTGCCTCCTCTTGGGGGATTACAGATACGCAGTATTTT. Its translation: CASSWGITDTQYF.